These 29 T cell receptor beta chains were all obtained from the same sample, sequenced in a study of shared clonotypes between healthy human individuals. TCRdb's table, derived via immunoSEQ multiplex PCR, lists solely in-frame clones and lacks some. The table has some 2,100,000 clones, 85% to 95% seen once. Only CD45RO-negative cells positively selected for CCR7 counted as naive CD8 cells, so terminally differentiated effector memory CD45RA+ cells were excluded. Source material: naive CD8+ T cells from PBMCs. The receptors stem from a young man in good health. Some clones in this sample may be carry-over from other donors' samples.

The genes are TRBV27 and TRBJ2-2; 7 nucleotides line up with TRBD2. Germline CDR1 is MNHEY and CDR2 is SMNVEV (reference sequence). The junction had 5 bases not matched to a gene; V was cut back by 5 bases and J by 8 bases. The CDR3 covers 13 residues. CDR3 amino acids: CASSTRTRGELFF. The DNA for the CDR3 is TGTGCCAGCAGTACCCGGACTAGAGGGGAGCTGTTTTTT.

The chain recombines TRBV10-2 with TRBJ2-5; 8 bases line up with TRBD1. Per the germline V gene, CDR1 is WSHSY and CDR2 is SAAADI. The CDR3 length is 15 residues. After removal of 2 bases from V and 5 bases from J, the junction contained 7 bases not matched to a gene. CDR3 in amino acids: CASSETGQGWETQYF. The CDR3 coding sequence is TGCGCCAGCAGTGAGACAGGACAGGGCTGGGAGACCCAGTACTTC.

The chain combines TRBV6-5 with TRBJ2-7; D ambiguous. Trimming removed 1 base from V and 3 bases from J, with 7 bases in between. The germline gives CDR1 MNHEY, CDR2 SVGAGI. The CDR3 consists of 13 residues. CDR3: CASSYFGSYEQYF. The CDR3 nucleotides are TGTGCCAGCAGTTACTTTGGTAGCTACGAGCAGTACTTC.

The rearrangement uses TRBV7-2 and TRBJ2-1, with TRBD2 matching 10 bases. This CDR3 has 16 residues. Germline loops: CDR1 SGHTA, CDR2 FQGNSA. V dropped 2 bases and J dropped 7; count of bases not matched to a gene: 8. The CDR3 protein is CASSLLSSGSVNEQFF. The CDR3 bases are TGTGCCAGCAGCTTACTCTCTAGCGGGAGTGTTAATGAGCAGTTCTTC.

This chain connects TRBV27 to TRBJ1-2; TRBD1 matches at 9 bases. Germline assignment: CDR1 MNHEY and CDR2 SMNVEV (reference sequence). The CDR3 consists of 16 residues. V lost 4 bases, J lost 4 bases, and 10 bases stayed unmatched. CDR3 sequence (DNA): TGTGCCAGCAGTTCCACAGGGACAGGGAATGTCTATGGCTACACCTTC. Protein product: CASSSTGTGNVYGYTF.

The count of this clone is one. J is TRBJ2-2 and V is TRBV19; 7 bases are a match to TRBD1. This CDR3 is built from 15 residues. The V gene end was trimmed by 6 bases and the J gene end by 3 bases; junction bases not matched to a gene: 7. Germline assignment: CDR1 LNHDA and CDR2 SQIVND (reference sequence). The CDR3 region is CASSPGDRDTGELFF. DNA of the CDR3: TGTGCCAGTAGCCCAGGAGACAGGGACACCGGGGAGCTGTTTTTT.

This chain's CDR3 is CASSFAVDEQFF. The CDR3 nucleotides are TGTGCCAGCAGCTTTGCCGTTGATGAGCAGTTCTTC. The rearrangement links TRBV7-9 to TRBJ2-1, with D unresolved. Germline CDR1 SEHNR, CDR2 FQNEAQ (reference sequence). V shed 3 bases and J shed 8 bases, with 8 bases lying between them. CDR3 length equals 12 residues.

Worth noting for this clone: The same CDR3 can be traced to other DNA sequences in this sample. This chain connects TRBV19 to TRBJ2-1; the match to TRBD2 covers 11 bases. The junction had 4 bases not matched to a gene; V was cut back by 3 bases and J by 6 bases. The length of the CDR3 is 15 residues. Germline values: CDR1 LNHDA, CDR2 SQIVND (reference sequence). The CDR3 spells CASSIGLAGGNEQFF. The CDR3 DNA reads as TGTGCCAGTAGTATCGGTCTAGCGGGAGGCAATGAGCAGTTCTTC.

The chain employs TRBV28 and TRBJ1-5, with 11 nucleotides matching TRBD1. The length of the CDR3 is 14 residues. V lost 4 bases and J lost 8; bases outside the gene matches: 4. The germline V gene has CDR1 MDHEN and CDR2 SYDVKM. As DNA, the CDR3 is TGTGCCAGCAGTTGGACAGGGGGCGCGAAGCCCCAGCATTTT. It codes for CASSWTGGAKPQHF.

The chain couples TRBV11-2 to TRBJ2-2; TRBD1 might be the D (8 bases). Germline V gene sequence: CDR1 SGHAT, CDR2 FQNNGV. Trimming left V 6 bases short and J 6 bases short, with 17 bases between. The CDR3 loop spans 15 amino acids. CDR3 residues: CASRYDRGGAGELFF. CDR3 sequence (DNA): TGTGCCAGCAGATATGACAGGGGAGGGGCCGGGGAGCTGTTTTTT.

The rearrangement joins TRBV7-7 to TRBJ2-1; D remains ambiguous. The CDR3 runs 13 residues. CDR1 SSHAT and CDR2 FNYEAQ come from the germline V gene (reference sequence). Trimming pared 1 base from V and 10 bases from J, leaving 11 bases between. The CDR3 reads CASSLEPGWEQFF. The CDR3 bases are TGTGCCAGCAGCTTAGAGCCGGGCTGGGAGCAGTTCTTC.

In DNA form, the CDR3 reads TGCGCCAGCAGCTCACGGGACAGGGGGTCTGGAAACACCATATATTTT. Protein product: CASSSRDRGSGNTIYF. V usage is TRBV5-1 and J usage is TRBJ1-3; 11 bases map to TRBD1. V was pared by 3 bases and J by 1 base, with 3 bases of the junction left unmatched. This CDR3 is 16 amino acids long. CDR1 and CDR2 from the germline V gene are SGHRS and YFSETQ. Drawing the rest from reference TRBV5-1 and TRBJ1-3, the complete variable domain is KAGVTQTPRYLIKTRGQQVTLSCSPISGHRSVSWYQQTPGQGLQFLFEYFSETQRNKGNFPGRFSGRQFSNSRSEMNVSTLELGDSALYLCASSSRDRGSGNTIYFGEGSWLTVV.

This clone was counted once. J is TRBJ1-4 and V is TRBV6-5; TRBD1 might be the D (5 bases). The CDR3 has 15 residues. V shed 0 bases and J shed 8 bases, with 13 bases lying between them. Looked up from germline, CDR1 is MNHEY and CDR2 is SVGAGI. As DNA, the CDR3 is TGTGCCAGCAGTTACTCTCCGGGGCTCCTGGAAAAACTGTTTTTT. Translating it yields CASSYSPGLLEKLFF.

CDR3 coding DNA: TGTGCCAGCAGCTTAGCCTTTACAGGCGACTACGAGCAGTACTTC. Translated, it gives CASSLAFTGDYEQYF. The chain links TRBV7-9 to TRBJ2-7, with D possibly being TRBD1 (5 bases). The CDR3 loop spans 15 amino acids. Germline V gene lookup returns CDR1 SEHNR and CDR2 FQNEAQ (reference sequence). Trimming removed 0 bases at V and 3 bases at J, with 12 bases between.

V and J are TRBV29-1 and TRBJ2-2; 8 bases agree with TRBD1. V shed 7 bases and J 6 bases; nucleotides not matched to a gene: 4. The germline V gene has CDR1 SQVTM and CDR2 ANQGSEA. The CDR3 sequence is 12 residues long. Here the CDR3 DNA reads TGCAGCGCCGTACAGGGGGCCGGGGAGCTGTTTTTT. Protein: CSAVQGAGELFF.

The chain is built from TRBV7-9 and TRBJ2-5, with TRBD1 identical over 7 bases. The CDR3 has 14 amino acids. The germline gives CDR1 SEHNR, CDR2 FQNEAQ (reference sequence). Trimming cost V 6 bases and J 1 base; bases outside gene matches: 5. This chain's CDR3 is CASRSGQLQETQYF. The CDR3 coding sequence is TGTGCCAGCAGATCGGGACAGCTCCAAGAGACCCAGTACTTC.

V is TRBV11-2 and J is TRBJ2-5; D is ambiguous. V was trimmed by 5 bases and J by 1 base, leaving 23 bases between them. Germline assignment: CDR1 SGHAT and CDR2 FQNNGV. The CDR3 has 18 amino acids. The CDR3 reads CASSSQKGPLYIQETQYF. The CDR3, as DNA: TGTGCCAGCAGCAGCCAAAAAGGGCCACTCTACATCCAAGAGACCCAGTACTTC.

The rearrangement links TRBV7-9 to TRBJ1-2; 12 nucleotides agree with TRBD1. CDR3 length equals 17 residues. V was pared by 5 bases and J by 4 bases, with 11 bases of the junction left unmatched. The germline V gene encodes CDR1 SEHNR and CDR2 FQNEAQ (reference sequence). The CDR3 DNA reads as TGTGCCAGCAGCCCCCCGGGGGACAGGGGGCGCACCTATGGCTACACCTTC. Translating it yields CASSPPGDRGRTYGYTF.

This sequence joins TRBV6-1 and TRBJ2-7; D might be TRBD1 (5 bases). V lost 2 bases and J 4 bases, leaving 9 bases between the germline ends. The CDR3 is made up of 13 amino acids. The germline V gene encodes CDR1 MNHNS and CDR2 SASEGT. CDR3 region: CASSERGMYEQYF. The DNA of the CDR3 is TGTGCCAGCAGTGAAAGGGGAATGTACGAGCAGTACTTC.

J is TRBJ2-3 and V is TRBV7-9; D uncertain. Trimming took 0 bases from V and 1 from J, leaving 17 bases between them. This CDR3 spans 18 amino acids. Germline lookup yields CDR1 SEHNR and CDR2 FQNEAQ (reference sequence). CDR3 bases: TGTGCCAGCAGCTTAGCGGGTGATCTGAGAAGGGGCACAGATACGCAGTATTTT. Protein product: CASSLAGDLRRGTDTQYF.

CDR3 in amino acids: CASSFRGEAVYEQYF. The CDR3 region has the DNA TGTGCCAGCAGTTTCCGGGGGGAGGCGGTCTACGAGCAGTACTTC. The chain recombines TRBV28 with TRBJ2-7, with 7 bases fitting TRBD2. V shed 3 bases and J 3 bases; nucleotides not matched to a gene: 8. There are 15 residues in the CDR3. Germline loops: CDR1 MDHEN, CDR2 SYDVKM.

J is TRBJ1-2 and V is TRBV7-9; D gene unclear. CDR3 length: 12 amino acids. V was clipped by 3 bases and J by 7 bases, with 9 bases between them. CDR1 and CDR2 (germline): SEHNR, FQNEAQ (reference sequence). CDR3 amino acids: CASSFLTSGYTF. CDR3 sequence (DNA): TGTGCCAGCAGCTTCCTGACGTCTGGCTACACCTTC.

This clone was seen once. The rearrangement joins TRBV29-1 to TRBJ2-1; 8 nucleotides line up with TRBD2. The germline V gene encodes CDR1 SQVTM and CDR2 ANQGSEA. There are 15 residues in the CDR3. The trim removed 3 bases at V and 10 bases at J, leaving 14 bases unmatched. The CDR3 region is CSVDRWSGSGQEQFF. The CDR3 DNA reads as TGCAGCGTTGATCGTTGGAGCGGGAGTGGGCAGGAGCAGTTCTTC.

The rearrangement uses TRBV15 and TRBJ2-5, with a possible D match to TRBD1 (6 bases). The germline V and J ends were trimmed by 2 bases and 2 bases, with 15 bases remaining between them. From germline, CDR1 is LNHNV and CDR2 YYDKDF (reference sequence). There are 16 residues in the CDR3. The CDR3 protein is CATSRLTQGWQETQYF. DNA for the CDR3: TGTGCCACCAGCAGACTTACTCAGGGGTGGCAAGAGACCCAGTACTTC.

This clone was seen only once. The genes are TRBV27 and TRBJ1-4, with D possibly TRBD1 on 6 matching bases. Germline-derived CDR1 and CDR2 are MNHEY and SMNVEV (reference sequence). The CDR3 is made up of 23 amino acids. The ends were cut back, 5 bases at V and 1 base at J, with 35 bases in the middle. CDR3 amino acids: CASSSGRVVFSRGLELTNEKLFF. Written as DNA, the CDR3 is TGTGCCAGCAGTAGCGGCAGGGTCGTCTTCTCCAGGGGTCTAGAGTTAACTAATGAAAAACTGTTTTTT.

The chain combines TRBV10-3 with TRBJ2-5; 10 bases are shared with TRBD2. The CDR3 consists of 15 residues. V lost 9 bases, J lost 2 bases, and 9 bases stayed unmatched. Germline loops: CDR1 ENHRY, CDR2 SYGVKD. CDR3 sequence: CAIGRTSGNQETQYF. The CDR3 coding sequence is TGTGCCATAGGGAGGACTAGCGGAAATCAAGAGACCCAGTACTTC.

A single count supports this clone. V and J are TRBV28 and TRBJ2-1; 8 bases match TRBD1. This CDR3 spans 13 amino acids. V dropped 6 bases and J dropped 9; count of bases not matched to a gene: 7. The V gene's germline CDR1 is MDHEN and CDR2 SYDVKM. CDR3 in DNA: TGTGCCAGCAGATGGGGGACAGGAGTTGAGCAGTTCTTC. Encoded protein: CASRWGTGVEQFF.

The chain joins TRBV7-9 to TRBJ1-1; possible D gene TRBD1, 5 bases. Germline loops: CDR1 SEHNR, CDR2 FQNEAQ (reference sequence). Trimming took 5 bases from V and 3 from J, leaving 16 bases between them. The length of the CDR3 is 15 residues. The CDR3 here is CASSDTRGADTEAFF. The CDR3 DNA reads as TGTGCCAGCAGCGATACCCGAGGGGCGGACACTGAAGCTTTCTTT.

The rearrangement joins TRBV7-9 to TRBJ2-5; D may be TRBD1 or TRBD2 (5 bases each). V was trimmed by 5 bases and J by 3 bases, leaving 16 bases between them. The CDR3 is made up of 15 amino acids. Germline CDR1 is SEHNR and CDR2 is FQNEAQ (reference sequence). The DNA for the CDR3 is TGTGCCAGCAGCCTCCGGGACCTCCGTGAAGAGACCCAGTACTTC. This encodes CASSLRDLREETQYF.